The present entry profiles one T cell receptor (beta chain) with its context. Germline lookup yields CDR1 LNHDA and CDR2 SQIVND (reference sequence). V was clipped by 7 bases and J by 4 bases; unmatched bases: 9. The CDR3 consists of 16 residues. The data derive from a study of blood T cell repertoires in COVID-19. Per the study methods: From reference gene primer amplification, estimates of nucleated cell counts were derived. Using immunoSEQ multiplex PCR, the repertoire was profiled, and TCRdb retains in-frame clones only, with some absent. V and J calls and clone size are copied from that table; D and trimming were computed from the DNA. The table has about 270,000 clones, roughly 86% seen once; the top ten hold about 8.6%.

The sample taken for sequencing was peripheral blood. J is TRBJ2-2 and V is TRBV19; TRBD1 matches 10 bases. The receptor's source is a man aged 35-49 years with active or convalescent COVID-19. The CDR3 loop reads CASTPLGTGATGELFF. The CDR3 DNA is TGTGCCAGTACCCCCTTAGGGACAGGGGCCACCGGGGAGCTGTTTTTT.